This TCR beta chain was sequenced in a study of OX40 agonist ivuxolimab in advanced cancers. CDR1 and CDR2 (germline): SGHDT, YYEEEE. The ends lost 4 bases at V and 1 base at J; junction bases unmatched: 19. The length of the CDR3 is 19 residues. The protocol was immunoSEQ multiplex PCR, while the TCRdb copy is restricted to in-frame clones and leaves out a portion. Among 50,000 to 75,000 clones listed, roughly 83% were seen once. Specimen: CD4+ or CD8+ T cells sorted from blood, collected in a trial of the OX40 agonist ivuxolimab. This TCR derives from an adult with an advanced solid tumor such as melanoma, head and neck, liver or kidney cancer. V is TRBV5-6 and J is TRBJ1-1, with TRBD1 matching over 7 bases. This chain's CDR3 is CASSAVGDSTRVGNTEAFF. In DNA form, the CDR3 reads TGTGCCAGCAGCGCAGTGGGGGACAGCACAAGGGTTGGGAACACTGAAGCTTTCTTT.